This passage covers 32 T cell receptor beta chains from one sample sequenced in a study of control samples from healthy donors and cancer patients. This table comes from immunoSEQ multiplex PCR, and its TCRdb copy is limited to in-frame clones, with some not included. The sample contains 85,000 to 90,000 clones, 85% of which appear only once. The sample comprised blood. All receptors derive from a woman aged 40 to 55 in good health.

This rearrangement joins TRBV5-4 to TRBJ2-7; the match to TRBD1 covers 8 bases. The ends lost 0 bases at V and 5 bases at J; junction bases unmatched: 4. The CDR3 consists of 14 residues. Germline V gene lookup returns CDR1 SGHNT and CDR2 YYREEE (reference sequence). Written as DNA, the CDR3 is TGTGCCAGCAGCTTGGGGACAGGGAGAAACGAGCAGTACTTC. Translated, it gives CASSLGTGRNEQYF.

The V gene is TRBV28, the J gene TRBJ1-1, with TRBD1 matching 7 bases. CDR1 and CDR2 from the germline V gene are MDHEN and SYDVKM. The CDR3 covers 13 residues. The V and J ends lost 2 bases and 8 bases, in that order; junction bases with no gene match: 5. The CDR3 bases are TGTGCCAGCAGTTTAGGAGGGGGCGGGGAAGCTTTCTTT. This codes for CASSLGGGGEAFF.

CDR3 protein: CASSFGLYGYTF. CDR3 nucleotide sequence: TGTGCCAGCAGCTTTGGACTCTATGGCTACACCTTC. The chain combines TRBV7-2 with TRBJ1-2, with D uncertain. This CDR3 has 12 residues. With 3 bases removed from V and 4 bases from J, the gap between germline ends came to 6 bases. CDR1 is SGHTA and CDR2 is FQGNSA in the germline V gene.

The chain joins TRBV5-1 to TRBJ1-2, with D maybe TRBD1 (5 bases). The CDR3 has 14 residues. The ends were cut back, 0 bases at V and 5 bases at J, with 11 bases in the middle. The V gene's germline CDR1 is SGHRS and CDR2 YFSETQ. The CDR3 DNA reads TGCGCCAGCAGCTTGGTGCAGGGCGAGTATGGCTACACCTTC. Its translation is CASSLVQGEYGYTF.

The CDR3 region is CASSEPGYVVDGYTF. The CDR3 DNA reads TGTGCCAGCAGTGAACCAGGGTATGTGGTTGACGGCTACACCTTC. J is TRBJ1-2 and V is TRBV2; weak D call: TRBD1 (5 bases). V was clipped by 2 bases and J by 8 bases, with 18 bases between them. The germline gives CDR1 SNHLY, CDR2 FYNNEI. This CDR3 has 15 amino acids.

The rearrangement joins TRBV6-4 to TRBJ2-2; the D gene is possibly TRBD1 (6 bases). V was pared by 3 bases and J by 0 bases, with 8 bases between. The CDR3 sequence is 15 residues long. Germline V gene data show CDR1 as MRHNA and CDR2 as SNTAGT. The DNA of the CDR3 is TGTGCCAGCAGTGAAGGGGGTTCGAACACCGGGGAGCTGTTTTTT. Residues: CASSEGGSNTGELFF.

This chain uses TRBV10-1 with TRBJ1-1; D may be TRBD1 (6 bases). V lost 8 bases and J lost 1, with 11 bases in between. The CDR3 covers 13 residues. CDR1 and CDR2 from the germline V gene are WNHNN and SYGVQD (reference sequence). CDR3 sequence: CASGDNQNTEAFF. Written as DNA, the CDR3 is TGCGCCAGCGGGGACAACCAGAACACTGAAGCTTTCTTT.

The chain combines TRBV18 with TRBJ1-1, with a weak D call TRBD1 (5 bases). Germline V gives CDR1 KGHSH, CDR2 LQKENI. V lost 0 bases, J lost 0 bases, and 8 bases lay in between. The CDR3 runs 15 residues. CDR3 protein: CASSPPGPLNTEAFF. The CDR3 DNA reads TGTGCCAGCTCACCACCGGGGCCGTTGAACACTGAAGCTTTCTTT.

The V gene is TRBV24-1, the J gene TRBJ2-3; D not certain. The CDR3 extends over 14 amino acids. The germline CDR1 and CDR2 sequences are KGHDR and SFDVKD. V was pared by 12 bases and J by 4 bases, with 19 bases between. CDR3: CASHSGLYADTQYF. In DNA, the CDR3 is TGTGCCTCTCATTCCGGCCTCTATGCAGATACGCAGTATTTT.

The CDR3 loop reads CASSQGSHVYEQYF. CDR3 bases: TGTGCCAGCAGCCAAGGGTCCCACGTCTACGAGCAGTACTTC. The gene calls are TRBV4-2 and TRBJ2-7; no definite D call. Germline CDR1 LGHNA, CDR2 YNFKEQ. The CDR3 length is 14 residues. Trimming pared 1 base from V and 3 bases from J, leaving 10 bases between.

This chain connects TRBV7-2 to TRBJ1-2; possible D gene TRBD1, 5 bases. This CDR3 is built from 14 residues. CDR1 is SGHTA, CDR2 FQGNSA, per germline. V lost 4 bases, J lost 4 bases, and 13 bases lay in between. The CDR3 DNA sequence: TGTGCCAGCAGCTCAACGACAGTACTCTATGGCTACACCTTC. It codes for CASSSTTVLYGYTF.

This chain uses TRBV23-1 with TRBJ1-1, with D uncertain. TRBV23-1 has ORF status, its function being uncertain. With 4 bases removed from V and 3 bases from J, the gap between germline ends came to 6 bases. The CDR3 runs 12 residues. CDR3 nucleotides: TGCGCCAGCAGTCTTAAGGACACTGAAGCTTTCTTT. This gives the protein CASSLKDTEAFF.

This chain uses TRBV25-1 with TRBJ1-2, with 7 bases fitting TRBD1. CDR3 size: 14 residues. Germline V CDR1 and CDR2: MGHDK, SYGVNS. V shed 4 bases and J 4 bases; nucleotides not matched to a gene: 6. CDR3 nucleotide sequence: TGTGCCAGCAGTGTTGGACAGGCCAGCTATGGCTACACCTTC. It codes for CASSVGQASYGYTF.

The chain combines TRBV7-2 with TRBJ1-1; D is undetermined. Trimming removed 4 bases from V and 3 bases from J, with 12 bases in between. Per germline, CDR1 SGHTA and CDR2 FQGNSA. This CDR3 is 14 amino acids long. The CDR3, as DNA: TGTGCCAGCAGCTCGACCACGGGGTACACTGAAGCTTTCTTT. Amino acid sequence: CASSSTTGYTEAFF. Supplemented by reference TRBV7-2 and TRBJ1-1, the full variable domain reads GAGVSQSPSNKVTEKGKDVELRCDPISGHTALYWYRQSLGQGLEFLIYFQGNSAPDKSGLPSDRFSAERTGGSVSTLTIQRTQQEDSAVYLCASSSTTGYTEAFFGQGTRLTVV.

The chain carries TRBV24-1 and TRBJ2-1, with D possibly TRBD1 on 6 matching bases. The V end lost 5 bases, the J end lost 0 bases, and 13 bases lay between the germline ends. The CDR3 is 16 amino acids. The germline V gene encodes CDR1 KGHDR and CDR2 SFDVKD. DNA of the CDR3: TGTGCCACCAGTGGTATGGACAGTGCCTCCTACAATGAGCAGTTCTTC. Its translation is CATSGMDSASYNEQFF.

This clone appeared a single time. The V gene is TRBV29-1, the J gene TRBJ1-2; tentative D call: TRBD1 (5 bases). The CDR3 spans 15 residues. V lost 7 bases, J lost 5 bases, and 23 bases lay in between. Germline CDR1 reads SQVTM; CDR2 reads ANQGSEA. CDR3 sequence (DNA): TGCAGCGCCTGGGTGGGGCGAAGCCTGTCGTATGGCTACACCTTC. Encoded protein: CSAWVGRSLSYGYTF.

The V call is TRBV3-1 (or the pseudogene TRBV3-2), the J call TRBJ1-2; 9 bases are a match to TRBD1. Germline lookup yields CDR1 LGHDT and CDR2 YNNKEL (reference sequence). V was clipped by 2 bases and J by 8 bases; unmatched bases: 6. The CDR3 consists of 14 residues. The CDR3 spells CASSQQDRGNGYTF. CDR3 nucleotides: TGTGCCAGCAGCCAACAAGACAGGGGGAACGGCTACACCTTC.

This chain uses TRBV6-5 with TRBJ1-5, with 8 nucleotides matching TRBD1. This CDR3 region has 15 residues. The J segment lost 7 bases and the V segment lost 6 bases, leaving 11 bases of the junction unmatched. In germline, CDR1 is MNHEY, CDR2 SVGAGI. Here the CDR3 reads CASSLQGGPEQPQHF. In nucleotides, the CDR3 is TGTGCCAGCAGCTTACAGGGGGGTCCCGAACAGCCCCAGCATTTT.

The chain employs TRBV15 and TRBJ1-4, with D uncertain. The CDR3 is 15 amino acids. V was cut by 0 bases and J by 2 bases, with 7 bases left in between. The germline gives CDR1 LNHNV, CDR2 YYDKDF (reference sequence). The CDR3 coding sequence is TGTGCCACCAGCAGAGATGTTGGGACTAATGAAAAACTGTTTTTT. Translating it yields CATSRDVGTNEKLFF.

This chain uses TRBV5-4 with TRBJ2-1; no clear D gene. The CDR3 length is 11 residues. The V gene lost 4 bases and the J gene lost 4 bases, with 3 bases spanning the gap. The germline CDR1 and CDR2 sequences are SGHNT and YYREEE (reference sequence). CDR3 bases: TGTGCCAGCAGCAGTTACAATGAGCAGTTCTTC. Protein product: CASSSYNEQFF.

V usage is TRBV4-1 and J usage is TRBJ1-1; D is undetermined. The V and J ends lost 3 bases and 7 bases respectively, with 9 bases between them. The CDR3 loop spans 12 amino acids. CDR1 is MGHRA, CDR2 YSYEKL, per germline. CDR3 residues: CASSHPQDEAFF. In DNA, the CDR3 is TGCGCCAGCAGCCATCCTCAGGATGAAGCTTTCTTT.

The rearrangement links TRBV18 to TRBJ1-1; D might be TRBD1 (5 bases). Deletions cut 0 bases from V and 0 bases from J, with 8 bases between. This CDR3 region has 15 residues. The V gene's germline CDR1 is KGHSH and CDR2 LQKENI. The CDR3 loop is CASSPPEGLNTEAFF. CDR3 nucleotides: TGTGCCAGCTCACCACCCGAGGGGCTGAACACTGAAGCTTTCTTT.

The CDR3 DNA reads TGTGCCAGCAGTCCTTCGGGGGCTTTCACAGATACGCAGTATTTT. Its translation: CASSPSGAFTDTQYF. V is TRBV6-5 and J is TRBJ2-3; D assignment may be TRBD1 or TRBD2 (6 bases each). CDR3 length: 15 amino acids. V shed 5 bases and J shed 2 bases, with 14 bases lying between them. Germline CDR1 reads MNHEY; CDR2 reads SVGAGI.

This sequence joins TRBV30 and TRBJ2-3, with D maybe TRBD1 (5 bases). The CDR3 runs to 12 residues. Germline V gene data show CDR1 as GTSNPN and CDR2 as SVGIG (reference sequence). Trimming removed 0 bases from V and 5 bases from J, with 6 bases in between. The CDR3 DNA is TGTGCCTGGAGTGTTGGACAAGATACGCAGTATTTT. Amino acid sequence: CAWSVGQDTQYF.

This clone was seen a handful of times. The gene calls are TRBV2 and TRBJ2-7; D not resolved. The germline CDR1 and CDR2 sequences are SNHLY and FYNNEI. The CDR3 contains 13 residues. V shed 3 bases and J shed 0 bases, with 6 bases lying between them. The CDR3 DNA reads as TGTGCCAGCAGTGACTGGCACTCCTACGAGCAGTACTTC. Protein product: CASSDWHSYEQYF.

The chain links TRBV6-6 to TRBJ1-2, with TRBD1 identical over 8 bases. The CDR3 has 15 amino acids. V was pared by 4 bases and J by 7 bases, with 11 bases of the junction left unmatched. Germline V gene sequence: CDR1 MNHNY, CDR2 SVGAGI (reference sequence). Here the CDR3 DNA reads TGTGCCAGCAGTTTCGGACAGGGCGGAACGGCTGGCTACACCTTC. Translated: CASSFGQGGTAGYTF.

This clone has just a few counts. The CDR3 protein is CASSPRRELGNTEAFF. The CDR3 DNA follows: TGTGCCAGCAGTCCCCGGAGGGAACTAGGGAACACTGAAGCTTTCTTT. The chain is built from TRBV27 and TRBJ1-1, with unresolved D. Germline V CDR1 and CDR2: MNHEY, SMNVEV (reference sequence). The CDR3 contains 16 residues. Trimming removed 5 bases from V and 1 base from J, with 17 bases in between.

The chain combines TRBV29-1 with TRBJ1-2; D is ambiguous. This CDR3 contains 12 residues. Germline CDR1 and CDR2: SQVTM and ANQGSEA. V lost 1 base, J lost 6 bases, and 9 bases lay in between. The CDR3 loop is CSVEVSGHGYTF. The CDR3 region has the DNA TGCAGCGTTGAAGTGTCGGGCCATGGCTACACCTTC.

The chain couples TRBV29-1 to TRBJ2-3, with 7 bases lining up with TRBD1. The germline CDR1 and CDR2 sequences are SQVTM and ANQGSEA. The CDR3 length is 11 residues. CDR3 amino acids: CSFNRGDTQYF. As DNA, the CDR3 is TGCAGTTTTAACAGGGGAGATACGCAGTATTTT.

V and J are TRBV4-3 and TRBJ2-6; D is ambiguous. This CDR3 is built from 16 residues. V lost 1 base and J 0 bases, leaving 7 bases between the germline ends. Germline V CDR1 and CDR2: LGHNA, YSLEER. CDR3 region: CASSQAETSGANVLTF. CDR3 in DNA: TGCGCCAGCAGCCAAGCAGAGACCTCTGGGGCCAACGTCCTGACTTTC.

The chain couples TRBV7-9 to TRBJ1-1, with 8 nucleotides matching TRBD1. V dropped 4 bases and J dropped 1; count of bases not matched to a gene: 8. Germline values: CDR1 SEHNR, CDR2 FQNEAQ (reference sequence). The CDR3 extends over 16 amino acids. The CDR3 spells CASSSPAGGANTEAFF. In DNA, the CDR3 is TGTGCCAGCAGCTCCCCGGCAGGGGGCGCGAACACTGAAGCTTTCTTT.

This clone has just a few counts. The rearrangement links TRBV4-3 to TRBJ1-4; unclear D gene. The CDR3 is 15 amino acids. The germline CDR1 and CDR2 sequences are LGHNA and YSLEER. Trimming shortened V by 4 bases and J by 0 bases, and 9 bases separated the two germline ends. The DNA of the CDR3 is TGCGCCAGCAGCCCGGGTTTTGCAACTAATGAAAAACTGTTTTTT. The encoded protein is CASSPGFATNEKLFF.